Below, 13 T cell receptor beta chains from the same sample are listed, as sequenced in a study of CD8 T cells in Susac syndrome. With random hexamers, roughly 0.45 to 1 ug RNA was reverse transcribed. TCRdb used MiXCR to reprocess the immunoSEQ multiplex PCR reads, holding one entry per CDR3 protein. Of around 85,000 distinct CDR3 sequences in the sample, roughly 94% are singletons; the top ten hold approximately 0.49%. Input material: CD8+ T cells from PBMCs. These receptors were collected from a human donor with Susac syndrome.

V and J are TRBV27 and TRBJ1-1; no reliable D call. Germline V gives CDR1 MNHEY, CDR2 SMNVEV (reference sequence). V gave up 5 bases and J gave up 4 bases, with 5 bases separating them. This CDR3 contains 11 residues. The CDR3: CASSEGTEAFF. In DNA, the CDR3 is TGTGCCAGCAGTGAGGGCACTGAAGCTTTCTTT.

In DNA form, the CDR3 reads TGCAGTGCTAGAGAAAGTACAGATGAGCAGTTCTTC. It translates to CSARESTDEQFF. V and J are TRBV20-1 and TRBJ2-1; no clear D. This CDR3 comprises 12 residues. The germline V and J ends were trimmed by 0 bases and 8 bases, with 8 bases remaining between them. Germline V CDR1 and CDR2: DFQATT, SNEGSKA (reference sequence).

Here the CDR3 DNA reads TGCGCCAGCAGCCGAGACAGGGGCCCAGATACGCAGTATTTT. Amino acids: CASSRDRGPDTQYF. The chain combines TRBV4-1 with TRBJ2-3; 8 bases map to TRBD1. V trimming: 4 bases; J trimming: 4 bases; junction bases outside the gene matches: 4. Germline V CDR1 and CDR2: MGHRA, YSYEKL. This CDR3 is 14 amino acids long.

V is TRBV12-3 or TRBV12-4 and J is TRBJ1-1; D possibly corresponds to TRBD1 (6 bases). The V gene lost 5 bases and the J gene lost 10 bases, with 14 bases spanning the gap. The CDR3 contains 12 residues. In nucleotides, the CDR3 is TGTGCCAGCAGTGAGGGGGGGATCGGAGCTTTCTTT. Translation: CASSEGGIGAFF.

J is TRBJ2-7 and V is TRBV20-1; no reliable D call. CDR1 is DFQATT, CDR2 SNEGSKA, per germline (reference sequence). V was shortened by 2 bases and J by 4 bases, with 9 bases between the two germline ends. The CDR3 runs 12 residues. CDR3 protein: CSARSPAYEQYF. In nucleotides, the CDR3 is TGCAGTGCTAGAAGCCCAGCGTACGAGCAGTACTTC.

A note on this clonotype: It is unclear where the CDR3 begins or ends on the DNA, so no DNA is shown, and the CDR3 is as TCRdb lists it. The chain recombines TRBV27 with TRBJ2-7; TRBD2, the table's D call, was not compared with the DNA. The CDR3 contains 17 residues when both ends are counted. The germline V gene encodes CDR1 MNHEY and CDR2 SMNVEV (reference sequence). The CDR3 loop reads CASSLGTGLGGSYEQYF.

The chain couples TRBV5-6 to TRBJ1-1; D is undetermined. Trimming took 0 bases from V and 6 from J, leaving 9 bases between them. Germline V gene sequence: CDR1 SGHDT, CDR2 YYEEEE. The CDR3 runs 13 residues. The CDR3 sequence: CASSLVADPEAFF. In DNA, the CDR3 is TGTGCCAGCAGCTTGGTGGCAGACCCTGAAGCTTTCTTT.

The chain links TRBV7-6 to TRBJ2-7; perhaps TRBD2 as D (6 bases). Germline lookup yields CDR1 SGHVS and CDR2 FNYEAQ. V lost 2 bases, J lost 4 bases, and 9 bases lay in between. The CDR3 spans 13 residues. The CDR3 region has the DNA TGTGCCAGCAGCTTATCTAGCGTGTACGAGCAGTACTTC. Translated, it gives CASSLSSVYEQYF.

The V call is TRBV12-3 or TRBV12-4, the J call TRBJ2-1; D gene uncertain. Trimming removed 6 bases at V and 6 bases at J, with 6 bases between. CDR3 length: 11 residues. The CDR3 here is CASSLLNEQFF. In nucleotides, the CDR3 is TGTGCCAGCAGCCTCCTCAATGAGCAGTTCTTC.

As DNA, the CDR3 is TGTGCCAGCAGTGAAGATGGTACGCAGTATTTT. Translation: CASSEDGTQYF. This chain joins TRBV6-1 and TRBJ2-3; D remains unclear. V lost 1 base to trimming and J lost 8 bases, with 4 bases between them. Germline CDR1 and CDR2: MNHNS and SASEGT. CDR3 length: 11 amino acids.

The J gene is TRBJ2-7, the V gene TRBV20-1; tentatively, D is TRBD1 (6 bases). Trimming removed 3 bases from V and 7 bases from J, with 10 bases in between. The CDR3 contains 11 residues. Germline values: CDR1 DFQATT, CDR2 SNEGSKA (reference sequence). CDR3 sequence: CSASRGNEQYF. In DNA form, the CDR3 reads TGCAGTGCTAGCAGGGGAAATGAGCAGTACTTC.

The chain uses TRBV20-1 and TRBJ2-7; D gene uncertain. The CDR3 covers 14 residues. Germline V gene data show CDR1 as DFQATT and CDR2 as SNEGSKA (reference sequence). The V end was cut by 4 bases, the J end by 1 base, with 14 bases between. The CDR3 spells CSATPTEYSYEQYF. Written as DNA, the CDR3 is TGCAGTGCTACCCCCACAGAGTATTCCTACGAGCAGTACTTC.

V usage is TRBV4-1 and J usage is TRBJ2-1, with D perhaps TRBD2 (6 bases). The germline CDR1 and CDR2 sequences are MGHRA and YSYEKL. With 5 bases removed from V and 9 bases from J, the gap between germline ends came to 17 bases. The CDR3 sequence is 14 residues long. CDR3 in DNA: TGCGCCAGCAGCGAGATCGGGAGCTTGGGTGAGCAGTTCTTC. This gives the protein CASSEIGSLGEQFF.